This TCR beta chain was recorded in a study of T cells in Graves' hyperthyroidism and ophthalmopathy. This clonotype was seen more than once but under ten times. Its antigen is currently unknown. Based on clinical symptoms, serum thyroxine and TRAb, thyroid ultrasound and orbital computed tomography, diagnoses were reached. RNA transcripts provided the source from which TCR beta CDR3 regions were amplified. Initially, a first-round RT-PCR of the TCR CDR3 employed the HTBI primer set. TCRdb independently ran MiXCR on the multiplex PCR reads; one entry per CDR3 protein. Of roughly 750,000 distinct CDR3 sequences in the sample, about a sixth were seen once. Whole-study results and caveats: For ophthalmopathy, model prediction preceded onset by a median 6.5 months.

The clonotype was recovered from a man between 18 and 29 years old with Graves' hyperthyroidism. The specimen was blood.

The CDR3 region is CASGNWFYGYTF. CDR3 DNA sequence: TGTGCCAGCGGGAACTGGTTCTATGGCTACACCTTC. The gene calls are TRBV27 and TRBJ1-2; D remains unclear. CDR1 and CDR2 (germline): MNHEY, SMNVEV (reference sequence). V lost 8 bases, J lost 4 bases, and 11 bases lay in between. This CDR3 has 12 amino acids.